This is a list of T cell receptor beta chains from one sample in a study of brain T cells in children with intractable seizures. Generated by immunoSEQ multiplex PCR, the TCRdb table keeps only in-frame clones and is missing some. The sample has tens of thousands of clones; roughly 89% are singletons. Sequenced material: peripheral blood, taken at surgery. These receptor sequences come from a girl aged 2-10 years with Rasmussen encephalitis and intractable seizures. CDR3s include the opening cysteine and the closing phenylalanine or tryptophan. A D gene is named only where the DNA matches it firmly. Rows may omit the clone size; those that give it use once, few, many or a size class.

>TRBV27|-|TRBJ2-3|TRBD2
TGTGCCAGCACCTCTGACCCCCTACTAGCGGGGGGTTACACAGATACGCAGTATTTT
CASTSDPLLAGGYTDTQYF
>TRBV6-5|once|TRBJ1-6|TRBD1
TGTGCCAGCAGATGGGACAGTAATTCACCCCTCCACTTT
CASRWDSNSPLHF
>TRBV5-1|once|TRBJ2-1|TRBD2
TGCGCCAGCAGCATATACTACGCGGGAGACGAGCAGTTCTTC
CASSIYYAGDEQFF
>TRBV5-1|-|TRBJ1-1|-
TGCGCCAGCAGGACTTGGCAGCGAAACACTGAAGCTTTCTTT
CASRTWQRNTEAFF
>TRBV24-1|-|TRBJ2-7|TRBD1
TGTGCCCCATCGGCGTCAGGACAGGGTATGTACGAGCAGTACTTC
CAPSASGQGMYEQYF
>TRBV5-4|-|TRBJ2-5|-
TGTGCCAGCAGCTTTGGAGAGACCCAGTACTTC
CASSFGETQYF
>TRBV27|-|TRBJ2-7|-
TGTGCCAGCAGTTTATCGGTCTCCTACGAGCAGTACTTC
CASSLSVSYEQYF
>TRBV18|-|TRBJ2-3|-
TGTGCCAGCTCACATGAGGACCACTATCATACGCAGTATTTT
CASSHEDHYHTQYF
>TRBV28|-|TRBJ1-5|-
TGTGCCAGTCTAAGGACACGTATAACAAATCAGCCCCAGCATTTT
CASLRTRITNQPQHF
>TRBV15|-|TRBJ1-6|-
TGTGCCACCAGCAGGGATAATTCACCCCTCCACTTT
CATSRDNSPLHF
>TRBV18|-|TRBJ2-7|-
TGTGCCAGCTCACCGGGGGGGGCCGGAGAGCAGTACTTC
CASSPGGAGEQYF
>TRBV30|-|TRBJ2-5|-
TGTGCCTGGAGTTCAGGGGCAGAGACCCAGTACTTC
CAWSSGAETQYF
>TRBV6-1|-|TRBJ2-5|TRBD2
TGTGCCAGCAGTGATCGCTCGGCGGGACTAGCCATATTGGTGGCCCAGTACTTC
CASSDRSAGLAILVAQYF
>TRBV7-9|-|TRBJ2-7|-
TGTGCCAGCAGCTTCGTGGACTACGAGCAGTACTTC
CASSFVDYEQYF
>TRBV7-8|once|TRBJ1-5|-
TGTGCCAGCAGCTTAGAGTCAGGGAGGATAAGCAATCAGCCCCAGCATTTT
CASSLESGRISNQPQHF
>TRBV18|-|TRBJ2-7|-
TGTGCCAGCTCACCCGCCTCCTACGAGCAGTACTTC
CASSPASYEQYF
>TRBV11-2|-|TRBJ1-2|-
TGTGCCAGCAGCCCGGACGGGAACTATGGCTACACCTTC
CASSPDGNYGYTF
>TRBV3-1/TRBV3-2|-|TRBJ1-4|-
TGTGCCAGCAGCCTGGGCAGCGGTGCAACTAATGAAAAACTGTTTTTT
CASSLGSGATNEKLFF
>TRBV5-1|-|TRBJ2-7|TRBD1
TGCGCCAGCAGCTTGGGAGGGACAGCGATGTACGAGCAGTACTTC
CASSLGGTAMYEQYF
>TRBV18|-|TRBJ1-2|-
TGTGCCAGCTCACCTCGGACGGAGTATGGCTACACCTTC
CASSPRTEYGYTF
>TRBV28|-|TRBJ1-4|-
TGTGCCAGCAGCCAAGGGGGAAGCAGAGAAAAACTGTTTTTT
CASSQGGSREKLFF
>TRBV7-2|once|TRBJ2-2|-
TGTGCCAGCAGCTTAGGCGGGAACACCGGGGAGCTGTTTTTT
CASSLGGNTGELFF
>TRBV2|-|TRBJ1-5|-
TGTGCCAGCAGTGAAGAAGGGACCGCGATAAATCAGCCCCAGCATTTT
CASSEEGTAINQPQHF
>TRBV30|-|TRBJ2-7|-
TGTGCCTGGAGTGGGATGGGAGCGGAACCCTACGAGCAGTACTTC
CAWSGMGAEPYEQYF
>TRBV7-2|-|TRBJ1-1|TRBD1
TGTGCCAGCAGCTTTCGGACAGGGGGCACTGAAGCTTTCTTT
CASSFRTGGTEAFF
>TRBV4-1|-|TRBJ1-2|-
TGCGCCAGCAGCCAAGTTGAGTTAGCAGGGCGTAAATATGGCTACACCTTC
CASSQVELAGRKYGYTF
>TRBV7-7|-|TRBJ2-5|-
TGTGCTAGCAGCTTGGATCGGGGGGCGAAGACCCAGTACTTC
CASSLDRGAKTQYF
>TRBV28|-|TRBJ1-1|TRBD1
TGTGCCAGCAGTTTGTTACAGGGGAAAGCTTTCTTT
CASSLLQGKAFF
>TRBV7-2|-|TRBJ2-1|TRBD2
TGTGCCAGCAGCGCCCAGACTAGCGGGAGGTCGCATGAGCAGTTCTTC
CASSAQTSGRSHEQFF
>TRBV13|-|TRBJ1-1|-
TGTGCCAGCAGCAGGGGGTTTAGGAACACTGAAGCTTTCTTT
CASSRGFRNTEAFF
>TRBV7-9|-|TRBJ1-2|-
TGTGCCAGCAGCTTAGACCCCGGCTATGGCTACACCTTC
CASSLDPGYGYTF
>TRBV3-1/TRBV3-2|-|TRBJ1-4|-
TGTGCCAGCAGCCGGGAGGCAACTAATGAAAAACTGTTTTTT
CASSREATNEKLFF
>TRBV11-2|-|TRBJ2-1|TRBD2
TGTGCCAGCAGCGCCCTGACTAGCGGGAGAGGGAAGGGTGGTGAGCAGTTCTTC
CASSALTSGRGKGGEQFF
>TRBV5-1|-|TRBJ2-7|TRBD2
TGCGCCAGCAGCCCCCAGGAGGGACTAGCGGAATACGAGCAGTACTTC
CASSPQEGLAEYEQYF
>TRBV18|-|TRBJ2-7|-
TGTGCCAGCCACCCGCCCCAGGGGTTCTCCTACGAGCAGTACTTC
CASHPPQGFSYEQYF
>TRBV11-2|once|TRBJ2-2|-
TGTGCCAGCAGCTTCCTGTATGCCGGGGAGCTGTTTTTT
CASSFLYAGELFF
>TRBV7-9|once|TRBJ2-7|-
TGTGCCAGCAGCTCCTGGACGGGCGGACACTACGAGCAGTACTTC
CASSSWTGGHYEQYF
>TRBV10-3|-|TRBJ1-1|-
TGTGCCACGGGGGTCGGAGGGTTGGACATGAACACTGAAGCTTTCTTT
CATGVGGLDMNTEAFF
>TRBV12-5|-|TRBJ2-1|TRBD2
TGTGCTAGTGGATCGACTAGCGGACGAAGGTTCGGCAATGAGCAGTTCTTC
CASGSTSGRRFGNEQFF
>TRBV6-5|-|TRBJ1-1|-
TGTGCCAGCAACATATTGGGCACTGAAGCTTTCTTT
CASNILGTEAFF
>TRBV30|-|TRBJ2-3|-
TGTGCCTGGAGTGTAGGGACAGATACGCAGTATTTT
CAWSVGTDTQYF
>TRBV7-2|-|TRBJ2-2|TRBD2
TGTGCCAGCAGCTTAGTTAGGGGACTAGCGGGAGTTAAGGACGGGGAGCTGTTTTTT
CASSLVRGLAGVKDGELFF
>TRBV6-1|-|TRBJ1-5|-
TGTGCCAGCAGTGAAACACAGGGAAATCAGCCCCAGCATTTT
CASSETQGNQPQHF